The present T cell receptor beta chain was sequenced within a study of T cells after yellow fever vaccination. From the 5' RACE reads, TCRdb called clonotypes with MiXCR, one entry per CDR3 protein. The data show some 340,000 distinct CDR3 sequences, with about 10% seen just once and 3% to 3.5% held by the top ten. The study's findings and limits: Post-booster repertoires again held most primary-vaccination clones (approximately 96% CD4, just under 90% CD8).

Details on this clonotype: The antigen is undetermined.

The length of the CDR3 is 17 residues. The V end lost 1 base, the J end lost 2 bases, and 15 bases lay between the germline ends. This sequence joins TRBV12-3 or TRBV12-4 and TRBJ1-3; unclear D gene. Sequenced here: CD4+ T cells sorted from PBMCs, sampled 45 days after the yellow fever booster vaccination. The receptor comes from a man aged 18 to 29 who received the YFV17D yellow fever vaccine. Here the CDR3 reads CASSLGAQVLAGNTIYF. The CDR3 DNA reads as TGTGCCAGCAGTTTAGGGGCCCAGGTTCTCGCTGGAAACACCATATATTTT.